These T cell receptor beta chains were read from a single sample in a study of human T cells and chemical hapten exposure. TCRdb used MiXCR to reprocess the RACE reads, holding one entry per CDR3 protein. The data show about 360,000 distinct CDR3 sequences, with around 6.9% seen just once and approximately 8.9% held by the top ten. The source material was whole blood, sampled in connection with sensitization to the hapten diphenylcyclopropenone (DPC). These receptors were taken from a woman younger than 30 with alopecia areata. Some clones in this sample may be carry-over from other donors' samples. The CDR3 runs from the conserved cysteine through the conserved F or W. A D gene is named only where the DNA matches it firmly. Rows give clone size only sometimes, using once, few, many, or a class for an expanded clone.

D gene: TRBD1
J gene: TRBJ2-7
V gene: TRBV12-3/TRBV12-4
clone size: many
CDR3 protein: CASRLDRVNEQYF
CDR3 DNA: TGTGCCAGCAGACTGGACAGGGTGAACGAGCAGTACTTC

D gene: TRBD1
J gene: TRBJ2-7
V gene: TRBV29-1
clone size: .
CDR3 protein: CSVLGQGSNEQYF
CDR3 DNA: TGCAGCGTTTTGGGACAGGGGTCCAACGAGCAGTACTTC

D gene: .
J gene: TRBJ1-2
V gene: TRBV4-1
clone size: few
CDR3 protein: CASSRDPKGGSYGYTF
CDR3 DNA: TGCGCCAGCAGCCGAGACCCAAAGGGGGGTTCCTATGGCTACACCTTC

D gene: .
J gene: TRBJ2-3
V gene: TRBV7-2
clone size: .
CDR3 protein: CASSFSPVTDTQYF
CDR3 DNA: TGTGCCAGCAGCTTTAGCCCGGTCACAGATACGCAGTATTTT

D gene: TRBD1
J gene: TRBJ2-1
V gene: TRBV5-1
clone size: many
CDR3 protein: CASSFRDRYNEQFF
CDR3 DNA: TGCGCCAGCAGCTTCCGGGACAGATACAATGAGCAGTTCTTC

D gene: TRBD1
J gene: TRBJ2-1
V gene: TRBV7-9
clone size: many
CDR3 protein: CASSQTGTQFF
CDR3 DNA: TGTGCCAGCAGCCAGACAGGGACGCAGTTCTTC

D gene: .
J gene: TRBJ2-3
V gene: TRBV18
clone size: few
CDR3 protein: CASSPGLGSADTQYF
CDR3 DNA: TGTGCCAGCTCACCGGGACTTGGAAGCGCAGATACGCAGTATTTT

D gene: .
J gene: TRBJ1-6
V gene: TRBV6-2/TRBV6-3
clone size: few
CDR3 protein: CASRTAGVNSPLHF
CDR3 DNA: TGTGCCAGCAGAACAGCCGGGGTCAATTCACCCCTCCACTTT

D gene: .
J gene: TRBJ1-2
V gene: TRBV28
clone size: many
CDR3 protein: CASNNEEGYYGYTF
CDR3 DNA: TGTGCCAGCAACAACGAGGAGGGGTACTATGGCTACACCTTC

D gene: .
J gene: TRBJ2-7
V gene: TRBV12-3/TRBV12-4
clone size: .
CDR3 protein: CASSSWNSYEQYF
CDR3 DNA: TGTGCCAGCAGTTCCTGGAACAGCTACGAGCAGTACTTC

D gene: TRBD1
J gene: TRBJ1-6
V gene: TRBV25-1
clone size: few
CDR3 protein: CATTGQGNSPLHF
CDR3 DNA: TGTGCCACCACAGGACAGGGGAATTCACCCCTCCACTTT

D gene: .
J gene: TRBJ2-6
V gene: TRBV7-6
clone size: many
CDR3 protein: CASSPRLGGSGANVLTF
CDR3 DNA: TGTGCCAGCAGCCCCAGGTTAGGAGGCTCTGGGGCCAACGTCCTGACTTTC

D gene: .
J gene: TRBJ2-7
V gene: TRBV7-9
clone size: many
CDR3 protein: CASSLGTYEQYF
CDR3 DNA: TGTGCCAGCAGCTTGGGGACCTACGAGCAGTACTTC

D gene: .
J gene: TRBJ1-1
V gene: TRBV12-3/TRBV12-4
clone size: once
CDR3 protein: CASSLMAGNTEAFF
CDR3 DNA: TGTGCCAGCAGTTTAATGGCGGGGAACACTGAAGCTTTCTTT

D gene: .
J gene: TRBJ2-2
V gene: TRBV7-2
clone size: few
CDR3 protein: CASLRNTGELFF
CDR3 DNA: TGTGCCAGCCTTAGGAACACCGGGGAGCTGTTTTTT

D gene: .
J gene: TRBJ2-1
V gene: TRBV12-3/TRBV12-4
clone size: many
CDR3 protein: CASSLSRSSYNEQFF
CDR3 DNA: TGTGCCAGCAGTTTATCCAGGAGCTCCTACAATGAGCAGTTCTTC

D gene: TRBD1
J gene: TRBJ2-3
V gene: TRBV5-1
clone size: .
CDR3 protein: CASRLGQGTDTQYF
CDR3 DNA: TGCGCCAGCAGGCTAGGACAGGGGACAGATACGCAGTATTTT

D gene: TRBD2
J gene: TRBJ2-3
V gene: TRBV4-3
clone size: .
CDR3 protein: CASSQESGLLPTDTQYF
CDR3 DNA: TGCGCCAGCAGCCAAGAATCGGGACTACTTCCCACAGATACGCAGTATTTT

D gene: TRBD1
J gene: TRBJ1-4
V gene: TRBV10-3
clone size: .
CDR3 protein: CAISDTRQGAGEKLFF
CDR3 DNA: TGTGCCATCAGTGACACAAGACAGGGGGCGGGTGAAAAACTGTTTTTT

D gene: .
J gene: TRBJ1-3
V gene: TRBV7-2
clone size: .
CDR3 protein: CASSLGGMLGNTIYF
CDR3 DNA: TGTGCCAGCAGCTTAGGAGGGATGCTTGGAAACACCATATATTTT

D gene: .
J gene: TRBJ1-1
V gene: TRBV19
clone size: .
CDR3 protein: CASIYRASTNTEAFF
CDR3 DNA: TGTGCCAGTATCTATAGGGCCTCCACAAACACTGAAGCTTTCTTT

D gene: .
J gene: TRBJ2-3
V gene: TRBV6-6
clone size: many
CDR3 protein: CASSYSSATDTQYF
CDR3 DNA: TGTGCCAGCAGTTACTCGTCGGCCACAGATACGCAGTATTTT

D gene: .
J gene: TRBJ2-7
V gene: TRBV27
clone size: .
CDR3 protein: CADEVQDPHEQYF
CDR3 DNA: TGTGCCGATGAGGTACAGGATCCCCACGAGCAGTACTTC

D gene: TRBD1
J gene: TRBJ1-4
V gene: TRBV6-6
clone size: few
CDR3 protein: CASSYEGGREKLFF
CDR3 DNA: TGTGCCAGCAGTTACGAAGGGGGCAGGGAAAAACTGTTTTTT

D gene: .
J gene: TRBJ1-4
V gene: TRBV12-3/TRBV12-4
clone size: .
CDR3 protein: CASSPGHSNEKLFF
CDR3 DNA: TGTGCCAGCAGCCCAGGACACTCCAATGAAAAACTGTTTTTT

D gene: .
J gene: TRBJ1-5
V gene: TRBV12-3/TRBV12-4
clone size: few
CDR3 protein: CASSPQGRGQPQHF
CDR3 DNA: TGTGCCAGCAGTCCTCAGGGACGAGGTCAGCCCCAGCATTTT

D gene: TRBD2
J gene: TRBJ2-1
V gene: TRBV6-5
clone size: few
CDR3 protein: CASRAGGLWVEQFF
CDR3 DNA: TGTGCCAGCAGAGCGGGGGGGCTCTGGGTTGAGCAGTTCTTC

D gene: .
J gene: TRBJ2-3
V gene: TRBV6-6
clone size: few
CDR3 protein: CASSKWDRRTDTQYF
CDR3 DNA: TGTGCCAGCAGTAAATGGGACCGACGCACAGATACGCAGTATTTT

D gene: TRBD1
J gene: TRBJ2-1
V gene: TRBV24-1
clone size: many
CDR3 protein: CATGTGMSSYNEQFF
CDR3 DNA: TGTGCCACCGGGACAGGTATGAGCTCCTACAATGAGCAGTTCTTC

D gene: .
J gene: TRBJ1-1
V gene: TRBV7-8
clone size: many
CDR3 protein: CASSLGAGDAEAFF
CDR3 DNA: TGTGCCAGCAGCTTAGGGGCAGGGGACGCTGAAGCTTTCTTT

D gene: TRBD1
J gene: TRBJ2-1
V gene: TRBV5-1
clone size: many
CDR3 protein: CASRTGGAGNEQFF
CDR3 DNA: TGCGCCAGCAGGACAGGGGGCGCAGGCAATGAGCAGTTCTTC

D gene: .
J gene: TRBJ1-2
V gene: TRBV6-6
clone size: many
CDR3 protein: CASSNPTGNHNYGYTF
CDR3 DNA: TGTGCCAGCAGTAATCCTACAGGGAACCATAACTATGGCTACACCTTC

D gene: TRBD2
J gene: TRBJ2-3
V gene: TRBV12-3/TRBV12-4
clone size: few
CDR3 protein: CAPGLAGNTDTQYF
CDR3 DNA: TGTGCCCCGGGGCTAGCGGGTAACACAGATACGCAGTATTTT

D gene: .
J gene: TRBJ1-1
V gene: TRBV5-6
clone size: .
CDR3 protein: CASSPLGGGTEAFF
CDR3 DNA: TGTGCCAGCAGCCCACTGGGGGGGGGCACTGAAGCTTTCTTT

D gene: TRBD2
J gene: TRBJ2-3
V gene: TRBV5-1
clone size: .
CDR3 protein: CASSSSSGGAADTQYF
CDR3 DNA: TGCGCCAGCAGCTCTTCTAGCGGGGGGGCCGCAGATACGCAGTATTTT

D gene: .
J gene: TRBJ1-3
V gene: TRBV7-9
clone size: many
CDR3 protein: CASSSDRGSGNTIYF
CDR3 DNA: TGTGCCAGCAGCTCGGACAGAGGCTCTGGAAACACCATATATTTT

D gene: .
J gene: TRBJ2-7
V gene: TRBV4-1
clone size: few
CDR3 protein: CASSRSLSSYEQYF
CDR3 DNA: TGCGCCAGCAGCCGCTCACTTAGCTCCTACGAGCAGTACTTC

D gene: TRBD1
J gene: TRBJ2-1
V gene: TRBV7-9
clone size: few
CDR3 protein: CASSFDRGDHEQFF
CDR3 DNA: TGTGCCAGCAGCTTCGACAGGGGGGATCATGAGCAGTTCTTC

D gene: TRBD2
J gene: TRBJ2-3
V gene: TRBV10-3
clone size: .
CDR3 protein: CAISGLADASTDTQYF
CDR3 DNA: TGTGCCATCAGTGGACTAGCGGACGCCTCCACAGATACGCAGTATTTT

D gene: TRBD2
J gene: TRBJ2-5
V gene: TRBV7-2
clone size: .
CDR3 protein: CASSSSVPGLAGQETQYF
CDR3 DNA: TGTGCCAGCAGCTCCTCAGTCCCGGGACTAGCGGGGCAAGAGACCCAGTACTTC

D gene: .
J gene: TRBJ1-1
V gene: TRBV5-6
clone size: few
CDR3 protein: CASSLAIRGAEAFF
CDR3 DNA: TGTGCCAGCAGCTTGGCCATCAGGGGCGCTGAAGCTTTCTTT

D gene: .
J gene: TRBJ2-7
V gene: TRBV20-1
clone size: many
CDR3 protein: CSARSGVSMLQYF
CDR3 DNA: TGCAGTGCTAGATCAGGGGTGTCCATGTTGCAGTACTTC

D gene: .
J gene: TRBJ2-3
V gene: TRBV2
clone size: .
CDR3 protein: CASIKPGEESDTQYF
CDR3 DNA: TGTGCCAGCATCAAGCCGGGTGAGGAGTCAGATACGCAGTATTTT

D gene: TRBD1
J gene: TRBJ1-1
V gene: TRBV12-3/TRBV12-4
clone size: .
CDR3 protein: CASQQGSGTEAFF
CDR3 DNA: TGTGCCAGCCAACAGGGGTCGGGGACTGAAGCTTTCTTT

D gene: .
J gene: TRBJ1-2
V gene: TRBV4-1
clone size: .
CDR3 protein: CASSQGRLWARGYTF
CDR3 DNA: TGCGCCAGCAGCCAAGGACGCCTCTGGGCACGGGGCTACACCTTC

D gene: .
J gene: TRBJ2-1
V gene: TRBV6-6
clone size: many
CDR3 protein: CASRLTGGNEQFF
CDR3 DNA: TGTGCCAGCAGATTGACAGGCGGCAATGAGCAGTTCTTC

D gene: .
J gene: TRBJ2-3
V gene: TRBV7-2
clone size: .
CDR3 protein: CASSLDRRADTQYF
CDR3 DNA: TGTGCCAGCAGCTTAGATCGGCGTGCAGATACGCAGTATTTT

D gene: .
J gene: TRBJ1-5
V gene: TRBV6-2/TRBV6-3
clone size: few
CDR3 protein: CASEEWGRYGNQPQHF
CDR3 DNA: TGTGCCAGCGAAGAATGGGGGCGATATGGGAATCAGCCCCAGCATTTT

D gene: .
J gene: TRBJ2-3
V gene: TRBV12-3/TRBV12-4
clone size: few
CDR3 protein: CASRISGLSLTDTQYF
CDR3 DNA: TGTGCCAGCAGAATCTCGGGACTTTCTCTGACAGATACGCAGTATTTT

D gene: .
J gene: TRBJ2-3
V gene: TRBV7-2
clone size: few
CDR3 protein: CASSLVVLPLTDTQYF
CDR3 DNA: TGTGCCAGCAGCTTAGTTGTACTCCCACTCACAGATACGCAGTATTTT

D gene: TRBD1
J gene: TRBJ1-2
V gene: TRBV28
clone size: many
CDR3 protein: CASSSGQGGYGYTF
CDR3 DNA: TGTGCCAGCAGCTCCGGACAGGGCGGCTATGGCTACACCTTC

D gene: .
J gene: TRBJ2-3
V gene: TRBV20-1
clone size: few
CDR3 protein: CSANWGASTDTQYF
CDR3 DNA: TGCAGTGCTAACTGGGGCGCCAGCACAGATACGCAGTATTTT

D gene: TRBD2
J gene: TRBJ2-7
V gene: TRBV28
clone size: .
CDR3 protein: CASSFSGESYEQYF
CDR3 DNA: TGTGCCAGCAGTTTCAGCGGGGAATCCTACGAGCAGTACTTC

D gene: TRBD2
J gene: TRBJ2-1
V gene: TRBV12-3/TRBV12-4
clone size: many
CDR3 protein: CASTLRLAEYNEQFF
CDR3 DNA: TGTGCCAGCACCCTCCGACTAGCGGAGTACAATGAGCAGTTCTTC

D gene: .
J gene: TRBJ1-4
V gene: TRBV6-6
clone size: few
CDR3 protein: CASGGQTNEKLFF
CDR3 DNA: TGTGCCAGCGGAGGACAGACTAATGAAAAACTGTTTTTT